Shown below are 7 T cell receptor beta chains from a single sample sequenced in a study of cytomegalovirus exposure and HLA in healthy donors. Vbeta (60) and Jbeta (13) primers were used in the PCR. The data were produced by immunoSEQ multiplex PCR, yet TCRdb's version contains in-frame clones alone and is incomplete. The table has over 150,000 clones, around 85% seen once. The material sequenced was PBMCs. The receptors come from a human donor in good health.

The CDR3 DNA is TGTGCCAGCAGCTTGCCGGGAGGGGGGGGTCGGACTGAAGCTTTCTTT. Protein: CASSLPGGGGRTEAFF. V gene TRBV5-4 combines with J gene TRBJ1-1; D is perhaps TRBD1 (6 bases). Germline assignment: CDR1 SGHNT and CDR2 YYREEE (reference sequence). V lost 1 base and J 5 bases, leaving 18 bases between the germline ends. The CDR3 totals 16 residues.

This chain joins TRBV27 and TRBJ2-2; the D is unclear. Germline CDR1 is MNHEY and CDR2 is SMNVEV (reference sequence). This CDR3 is built from 13 residues. The V end was cut by 2 bases, the J end by 9 bases, with 10 bases between. CDR3: CASSLSKSRELFF. The CDR3 bases are TGTGCCAGCAGTTTAAGCAAAAGCCGGGAGCTGTTTTTT.

The chain carries TRBV9 and TRBJ2-1; D remains ambiguous. The CDR3 loop spans 13 amino acids. Trimming cost V 1 base and J 8 bases, with 10 bases left between them. The germline CDR1 and CDR2 sequences are SGDLS and YYNGEE. CDR3 residues: CASSVSSVDEQFF. CDR3 sequence (DNA): TGTGCCAGCAGCGTATCTTCAGTCGATGAGCAGTTCTTC.

V gene TRBV6-5 combines with J gene TRBJ2-7, with TRBD1 matching 8 bases. CDR3 length: 15 residues. V shed 2 bases and J 5 bases; nucleotides not matched to a gene: 8. Germline V CDR1 and CDR2: MNHEY, SVGAGI. CDR3: CASSYPGAGGDEQYF. CDR3 bases: TGTGCCAGCAGTTACCCCGGGGCAGGGGGCGACGAGCAGTACTTC.

The chain employs TRBV10-2 and TRBJ2-2; the D gene is possibly TRBD1 (6 bases). The CDR3 consists of 16 residues. The ends were cut back, 7 bases at V and 6 bases at J, with 21 bases in the middle. The germline CDR1 and CDR2 sequences are WSHSY and SAAADI. CDR3 in DNA: TGCGCCAGCAAAGTTTCTCTTGGGCAGGGGTCCGGGGAGCTGTTTTTT. This sequence encodes CASKVSLGQGSGELFF.

The V call is TRBV7-2, the J call TRBJ2-2; D is unclear. Germline V gene data show CDR1 as SGHTA and CDR2 as FQGNSA. The V end was cut by 5 bases, the J end by 5 bases, with 9 bases between. CDR3 length: 13 residues. The CDR3 DNA sequence: TGTGCCAGCAGCCCTCAGGCGACCGGGGAGCTGTTTTTT. It yields the protein CASSPQATGELFF.

The chain combines TRBV2 with TRBJ2-7; TRBD2 agrees at 11 bases. Germline trimming cut 7 bases from V and 1 base from J; bases unmatched to any gene: 15. The CDR3 extends over 18 amino acids. CDR1 and CDR2 from the germline V gene are SNHLY and FYNNEI. DNA of the CDR3: TGTGCCAGCACCCTCCCGGGACTAGCGGCCCGCGATTCCTACGAGCAGTACTTC. Amino acid sequence: CASTLPGLAARDSYEQYF.